A selection of T cell receptor beta chains follows, all from one sample in a study of T-cell memory formation after mild COVID-19. MiXCR, run by TCRdb on the 5' RACE reads, gives a single entry per CDR3 protein. This sample yields 540,000 or so distinct CDR3 sequences, of which over 20% are seen a single time; around 13% belongs to the top ten. Sequencing input: PBMCs or a T cell subset sorted from them (not recorded which). These receptors came from an adult woman who had mild COVID-19 (a few samples of this study predate the infection). Cell type and time point are not known. Both conserved end residues are part of each CDR3. A D gene is named only where the DNA matches it firmly. A clone size is listed for some rows: how often the clone was seen (once, few, many), or a class if it is expanded.

v_gene	d_gene	abundance	j_gene	CDR3nt	CDR3aa
TRBV7-9	NA	NA	TRBJ2-3	TGTGCCAGCAGCGCTCCAGGGGCAGATACGCAGTATTTT	CASSAPGADTQYF
TRBV6-1	NA	NA	TRBJ2-1	TGTGCCAGCAGTGAAAGATCTGGTGGCTACTCCTGGAATGAGCAGTTCTTC	CASSERSGGYSWNEQFF
TRBV4-2	TRBD2	few	TRBJ2-3	TGTGCCAGCAGCCAAGAGCGACTAGCGGGGAGCTCCACAGATACGCAGTATTTT	CASSQERLAGSSTDTQYF
TRBV27	NA	few	TRBJ2-1	TGTGCCAGCAGTAGTAATACTCCTGTTCGCGAAGAGTTCTTC	CASSSNTPVREEFF
TRBV3-1	NA	NA	TRBJ1-2	TGTGCCAGCAGCCAAGTGACAGAAGACTATGGCTACACCTTC	CASSQVTEDYGYTF
TRBV27	NA	NA	TRBJ2-7	TGTGCCAGCATAGGGTGGCAGGGAAACGAGCAGTACTTC	CASIGWQGNEQYF
TRBV27	NA	few	TRBJ2-1	TGTGCCAGCAGTTCTCGGCTTTGGGACATACCCAATGAGCAGTTCTTC	CASSSRLWDIPNEQFF
TRBV11-2	NA	NA	TRBJ2-2	TGTGCCAGCAGCGAGGGACGGGGAACCGGGGAGCTGTTTTTT	CASSEGRGTGELFF
TRBV19	NA	NA	TRBJ2-7	TGTGCCAGTAGCCGATCAGGGGGGCGAAGCGAGCAGTACTTC	CASSRSGGRSEQYF
TRBV7-8	NA	NA	TRBJ2-5	TGTGCCAGCAGTCTTGTCTACTCTAGTGGGTACCAAGAGACCCAGTACTTC	CASSLVYSSGYQETQYF
TRBV3-1	TRBD2	many	TRBJ2-1	TGTGCCAGCAGCCCTAGCGGGGGGGCGGGCAATGAGCAGTTCTTC	CASSPSGGAGNEQFF
TRBV7-2	TRBD2	few	TRBJ2-3	TGTGCCAGCAGCATGATGCACTTAGCGGGATCGACAGATACGCAGTATTTT	CASSMMHLAGSTDTQYF
TRBV24-1	NA	NA	TRBJ2-7	TGTGCCACCAGTGACCCCGTACGGGGCGAGCAGTACTTC	CATSDPVRGEQYF
TRBV7-2	NA	NA	TRBJ1-5	TGTGCCAGCAGCTTAGGGGGAACAGGAGGCAGCAATCAGCCCCAGCATTTT	CASSLGGTGGSNQPQHF
TRBV20-1	NA	NA	TRBJ2-7	TGCAGTGCTAGGCCGGCGGGCTCCTACGAGCAGTACTTC	CSARPAGSYEQYF
TRBV7-7	TRBD1	NA	TRBJ2-1	TGTGCCAGCAGCTTCGGACAGGGGAGGGGGAGTGAGCAGTTCTTC	CASSFGQGRGSEQFF
TRBV5-1	TRBD2	many	TRBJ2-1	TGCGCCAGCAGCCCGGGGGGGTTGGTCAAATACAATGAGCAGTTCTTC	CASSPGGLVKYNEQFF
TRBV11-2	NA	many	TRBJ2-7	TGTGCCAGCAGCTCAGCGGGACAGCCTTCCTACGAGCAGTACTTC	CASSSAGQPSYEQYF
TRBV18	NA	NA	TRBJ1-1	TGTGCCAGCTCACCTCCGGGACTAGTGGACACTGAAGCTTTCTTT	CASSPPGLVDTEAFF
TRBV7-9	NA	few	TRBJ1-3	TGTGCCAGCAGCTTGATGGGCCTCGGGGCGGACGGAAACACCATATATTTT	CASSLMGLGADGNTIYF
TRBV4-1	TRBD2	many	TRBJ2-3	TGCGCCAGCAGCCAACCCCCAGACGTTGCGGGGGGCACAGATACGCAGTATTTT	CASSQPPDVAGGTDTQYF
TRBV21-1	NA	few	TRBJ2-3	TGTGCCATCCAAGCGGGAGATACGCAGTATTTT	CAIQAGDTQYF
TRBV7-9	NA	NA	TRBJ2-3	TGTGCCAGCAGCCCACCCCGGGCAGGGGAACTTACAGATACGCAGTATTTT	CASSPPRAGELTDTQYF
TRBV25-1	NA	NA	TRBJ2-5	TGTGCCAGCAGTGAAGGTCCCAAAGAGACCCAGTACTTC	CASSEGPKETQYF
TRBV7-2	NA	NA	TRBJ2-2	TGTGCCAGCAGCTTAGCCTTCGGGGCAGGGTTGACCACCGGGGAGCTGTTTTTT	CASSLAFGAGLTTGELFF
TRBV13	NA	NA	TRBJ2-7	TGTGCCAGCAGCCCCAGGGGGGAGTACCCCTACGAGCAGTACTTC	CASSPRGEYPYEQYF
TRBV7-8	NA	NA	TRBJ2-7	TGTGCCAGCAGCCCCATGACTGCTGGCGAGCAGTACTTC	CASSPMTAGEQYF
TRBV7-2	NA	NA	TRBJ2-3	TGTGCCAGCAGTTCCGACGGGATTAGCACAGATACGCAGTATTTT	CASSSDGISTDTQYF
TRBV2	TRBD2	few	TRBJ2-1	TGTGCCAGCAGTGAAGGGCGAGCGGGAGATGAGCAGTTCTTC	CASSEGRAGDEQFF
TRBV12-3/TRBV12-4	NA	few	TRBJ2-2	TGTGCCAGCAGTTCGGGTCAGGTGAACACCGGGGAGCTGTTTTTT	CASSSGQVNTGELFF
TRBV6-5	NA	few	TRBJ1-5	TGTGCCAGCAGTTCAAGGGAAAGTCAGCCCCAGCATTTT	CASSSRESQPQHF
TRBV20-1	NA	NA	TRBJ2-7	TGCAGTGCTAGAGCCGCACAAACCTACGAGCAGTACTTC	CSARAAQTYEQYF
TRBV15	NA	few	TRBJ2-3	TGTGCCACCAGCAGCAGGACCCTCAACACAGATACGCAGTATTTT	CATSSRTLNTDTQYF
TRBV10-3	TRBD1	few	TRBJ2-1	TGTGCCATCAGTGAGTCCGGGGACAGGGGGTTGAATGAGCAGTTCTTC	CAISESGDRGLNEQFF
TRBV12-3/TRBV12-4	NA	many	TRBJ1-4	TGTGCCAGCAGTTTGGGACTCGATGAAAAACTGTTTTTT	CASSLGLDEKLFF
TRBV24-1	NA	NA	TRBJ2-1	TGTGCCACCATTGATTTGGGCAGGAGTGAGCAGTTCTTC	CATIDLGRSEQFF
TRBV7-9	NA	few	TRBJ2-7	TGTGCCAGCACCCTGACAGGCCAAGGACACGAGCAGTACTTC	CASTLTGQGHEQYF
TRBV6-5	NA	NA	TRBJ1-3	TGTGCCAGCAGCTCCACCGGGAGCCCTCGAAGAAACACCATATATTTT	CASSSTGSPRRNTIYF
TRBV7-9	NA	few	TRBJ2-1	TGTGCCAGCAGCTTACTACAGCACAATGAGCAGTTCTTC	CASSLLQHNEQFF